Listed below are T cell receptor beta chains from one sample, sequenced in a study of siplizumab effects on memory and regulatory T cells. The data were produced by immunoSEQ multiplex PCR, yet TCRdb's version contains in-frame clones alone and is incomplete. The table records over 100,000 clones, approximately 90% of them present only once. The specimen was Tregs sorted from blood. Receptors originate from a human donor in good health. Both conserved end residues are part of each CDR3. A D gene is named only where the DNA matches it firmly. Clone size is given for some rows only: seen once, a few or many times, or a class if the clone is expanded.

d_gene	v_gene	j_gene	abundance	CDR3aa	CDR3nt
TRBD2	TRBV5-1	TRBJ2-7	-	CASSPGLAGEIYEQYF	TGCGCCAGCAGCCCCGGACTAGCGGGGGAGATTTACGAGCAGTACTTC
TRBD1	TRBV11-3	TRBJ2-7	-	CASSVGTAYEQYF	TGTGCCAGCAGCGTCGGGACAGCCTACGAGCAGTACTTC
-	TRBV6-5	TRBJ1-1	-	CASGVFMNTEAFF	TGTGCCAGCGGTGTATTCATGAACACTGAAGCTTTCTTT
-	TRBV11-1	TRBJ1-6	-	CASSSQNNSPLHF	TGTGCCAGCAGCAGCCAAAATAATTCACCCCTCCACTTT
TRBD2	TRBV18	TRBJ2-3	-	CASSPTSGRTDTQYF	TGTGCCAGCTCACCGACTAGCGGCCGCACAGATACGCAGTATTTT
-	TRBV28	TRBJ2-5	-	CASSPRETQYF	TGTGCCAGCAGCCCTAGAGAGACCCAGTACTTC
-	TRBV19	TRBJ1-2	-	CASSIWAANYGYTF	TGTGCCAGTAGTATCTGGGCCGCTAACTATGGCTACACCTTC
-	TRBV6-1	TRBJ1-6	-	CASRAQGSYNSPLHF	TGTGCCAGCAGAGCCCAGGGCTCCTATAATTCACCCCTCCACTTT
-	TRBV18	TRBJ1-4	-	CASSQQGRRGATNEKLFF	TGTGCCAGCTCGCAACAGGGACGTCGGGGCGCAACTAATGAAAAACTGTTTTTT
-	TRBV6-4	TRBJ2-1	-	CASIRRGREGYNEQFF	TGTGCCAGCATCAGAAGGGGGAGGGAGGGCTACAATGAGCAGTTCTTC
TRBD1	TRBV29-1	TRBJ2-7	-	CSAGTGRTYEQYF	TGCAGCGCGGGGACAGGGCGGACCTACGAGCAGTACTTC
TRBD2	TRBV15	TRBJ2-7	-	CATSPKGGRVNEQYF	TGTGCCACCAGCCCTAAGGGAGGGAGAGTTAACGAGCAGTACTTC
-	TRBV10-3	TRBJ2-5	-	CAISESEGRETQYF	TGTGCCATCAGTGAGTCTGAAGGGAGGGAGACCCAGTACTTC
-	TRBV18	TRBJ2-3	-	CASSATGTDTQYF	TGTGCCAGCTCAGCAACAGGGACAGATACGCAGTATTTT
TRBD2	TRBV4-2	TRBJ2-3	once	CASSGLAGGASTDTQYF	TGTGCCAGCAGCGGGCTAGCGGGAGGTGCTAGCACAGATACGCAGTATTTT
TRBD1	TRBV6-1	TRBJ2-6	once	CASSEFPQGAHGANVLTF	TGTGCCAGCAGTGAGTTTCCCCAGGGGGCGCATGGGGCCAACGTCCTGACTTTC
TRBD1	TRBV18	TRBJ1-1	-	CASSLRDRVSLFF	TGTGCCAGCTCACTCCGGGACAGGGTATCTCTTTTCTTT
TRBD2	TRBV27	TRBJ2-7	-	CASSRGGPLEQYF	TGTGCCAGCAGTCGGGGGGGTCCCCTCGAGCAGTACTTC
-	TRBV9	TRBJ1-2	-	CASSVGSGANYGYTF	TGTGCCAGCAGCGTAGGTAGCGGAGCCAACTATGGCTACACCTTC
TRBD2	TRBV9	TRBJ2-3	-	CASSLNPTPSGSYTDTQYF	TGTGCCAGCAGCCTAAACCCCACTCCGAGCGGGAGCTACACAGATACGCAGTATTTT
-	TRBV18	TRBJ2-5	-	CASSPISAGETQYF	TGTGCCAGCTCACCAATTAGCGCGGGTGAGACCCAGTACTTC
TRBD2	TRBV5-1	TRBJ2-1	-	CASSLLAGAYNEQFF	TGCGCCAGCAGCTTGTTAGCGGGAGCTTACAATGAGCAGTTCTTC
-	TRBV9	TRBJ2-1	-	CASSPDLQRNNEQFF	TGTGCCAGCAGCCCCGACTTACAGAGAAACAATGAGCAGTTCTTC
-	TRBV10-3	TRBJ1-1	-	CAISVGPTEAFF	TGTGCCATCAGTGTGGGGCCCACTGAAGCTTTCTTT
TRBD2	TRBV7-9	TRBJ2-7	-	CATERESYEQYF	TGTGCCACTGAGCGGGAGTCCTACGAGCAGTACTTC
-	TRBV7-9	TRBJ1-1	-	CASSPWGTDTEAFF	TGTGCCAGCAGCCCCTGGGGGACGGACACTGAAGCTTTCTTT
-	TRBV9	TRBJ2-7	once	CASSVDPSQGEQYF	TGTGCCAGCAGCGTCGACCCCTCGCAGGGAGAGCAGTACTTC
-	TRBV12-5	TRBJ2-1	-	CASGLGSNEQFF	TGTGCTAGTGGTTTGGGATCCAATGAGCAGTTCTTC
-	TRBV5-1	TRBJ2-3	-	CASSLGGSTDTQYF	TGCGCCAGCAGCTTGGGCGGGAGCACAGATACGCAGTATTTT
-	TRBV7-7	TRBJ2-1	-	CASSLELGRSSYNEQFF	TGTGCTAGCAGCTTAGAATTGGGGCGAAGCTCCTACAATGAGCAGTTCTTC
-	TRBV4-1	TRBJ1-1	-	CASSQGDFPDTEAFF	TGCGCCAGCAGCCAAGGGGACTTCCCGGACACTGAAGCTTTCTTT
-	TRBV7-9	TRBJ2-1	-	CARESYNEQFF	TGTGCCAGAGAAAGCTACAATGAGCAGTTCTTC
-	TRBV6-5	TRBJ2-7	once	CASTHRYEQYF	TGTGCCAGCACCCACCGTTACGAGCAGTACTTC
-	TRBV18	TRBJ2-7	-	CASSPPVRVGSYEQYF	TGTGCCAGCTCACCACCGGTAAGGGTCGGCTCCTACGAGCAGTACTTC
-	TRBV15	TRBJ1-2	-	CATSTEGGLYGYTF	TGTGCCACCAGCACGGAAGGGGGACTCTATGGCTACACCTTC
TRBD1	TRBV6-5	TRBJ2-7	-	CASSYSRAGTGEQYF	TGTGCCAGCAGTTACTCGAGGGCAGGGACAGGGGAGCAGTACTTC